Each of the 14 T cell receptor beta chains below was sequenced from the same sample in a study of spatial heterogeneity in lung cancer. TCRdb fed the 5' RACE reads into MiXCR, producing one record per CDR3 protein. The table has around 87,000 distinct CDR3 sequences, approximately 12% seen once. Time point reported: sample taken at primary tumor resection. The sequences come from PBMCs, collected at surgery. All receptors come from a male donor with early-stage non-small cell lung cancer.

This clonotype came up a few times. The chain couples TRBV2 to TRBJ2-1; D is ambiguous. CDR3 length: 12 residues. V shed 5 bases and J shed 5 bases, with 7 bases lying between them. Germline V lookup: CDR1 SNHLY, CDR2 FYNNEI. The CDR3 is CASSLNDNEQFF. The CDR3 nucleotides are TGTGCCAGCAGTCTGAACGACAATGAGCAGTTCTTC.

The rearrangement joins TRBV18 to TRBJ1-2; D remains ambiguous. Trimming cost V 4 bases and J 2 bases, with 14 bases left between them. From germline, CDR1 is KGHSH and CDR2 LQKENI. CDR3 length: 15 amino acids. The DNA of the CDR3 is TGTGCCAGCTCACTCACAGACAAGAACAACTATGGCTACACCTTC. Translation gives CASSLTDKNNYGYTF.

A few counts support this clonotype. This chain joins TRBV7-2 and TRBJ1-4; TRBD1 agrees at 12 bases. J was trimmed by 4 bases and V by 5 bases; bases with no gene match: 5. The CDR3 has 16 amino acids. Germline V gene sequence: CDR1 SGHTA, CDR2 FQGNSA. CDR3 nucleotides: TGTGCCAGCAGCCGGGACAGGGGGCCCTTTAATGAAAAACTGTTTTTT. This gives the protein CASSRDRGPFNEKLFF.

The sample holds a few counts of this clonotype. The chain employs TRBV20-1 and TRBJ1-1, with D perhaps matching TRBD1 (6 bases). The CDR3 is 15 amino acids. The V end lost 6 bases, the J end lost 2 bases, and 19 bases lay between the germline ends. Looked up from germline, CDR1 is DFQATT and CDR2 is SNEGSKA (reference sequence). CDR3 region: CSARKGDRPNTEAFF. In nucleotides, the CDR3 is TGCAGTGCCAGGAAGGGTGACAGGCCAAACACTGAAGCTTTCTTT.

This clonotype has only a few counts. V and J are TRBV12-5 and TRBJ2-5; 11 bases align to TRBD2. The CDR3 has 16 residues. Germline V gene sequence: CDR1 LGHNT, CDR2 FRNRAP. Germline trimming cut 2 bases from V and 3 bases from J; bases unmatched to any gene: 5. DNA of the CDR3: TGTGCTAGTGGTTTGATAGCGGGGGGGCTTGAAGAGACCCAGTACTTC. Protein product: CASGLIAGGLEETQYF.

At least ten counts were recorded for this clonotype. The chain is built from TRBV4-3 and TRBJ2-6, with TRBD2 matching 7 bases. The CDR3 is 16 amino acids. With V trimmed by 1 base and J by 4 bases, 4 bases remained unmatched. Per germline, CDR1 LGHNA and CDR2 YSLEER. This CDR3 reads CASSQVAGDGANVLTF. The CDR3 coding sequence is TGCGCCAGCAGCCAAGTGGCGGGGGACGGGGCCAACGTCCTGACTTTC.

A few counts support this clonotype. Its ends do not fully match the called genes, so a read error is possible. The V call is TRBV29-1, the J call TRBJ2-5; 7 bases align to TRBD1. The CDR3 runs 15 residues. The germline V gene encodes CDR1 SQVTM and CDR2 ANQGSEA. CDR3 bases: TGCAGCGTCGCGCAAGCCGGGACAGAGCAAGAGACCCAGCACTTC. This encodes CSVAQAGTEQETQHF.

The chain couples TRBV6-5 to TRBJ2-1, with 11 bases fitting TRBD1. From germline, CDR1 is MNHEY and CDR2 SVGAGI. This CDR3 is built from 16 residues. The ends lost 6 bases at V and 5 bases at J; junction bases unmatched: 9. In DNA, the CDR3 is TGTGCCAGCAGCCGTAGTGGGGACAGGGGGAACAATGAGCAGTTCTTC. As protein: CASSRSGDRGNNEQFF.

The chain recombines TRBV12-3 or TRBV12-4 with TRBJ2-3; 9 positions match TRBD2. V shed 3 bases, J shed 4 bases, and the junction held 17 bases outside the gene matches. The CDR3 runs to 19 residues. CDR3 sequence (DNA): TGTGCCAGCAGTTTGTCTAGCGGGGATCGGACCCACCACCCAGATACGCAGTATTTT. Translating it yields CASSLSSGDRTHHPDTQYF.

This clonotype has a handful of counts. The V and J genes are TRBV11-3 and TRBJ2-2; D could derive from TRBD1 or TRBD2 (5 bases each). Germline CDR1 and CDR2: SGHNT and YENEEA. The CDR3 is made up of 17 amino acids. V was clipped by 3 bases and J by 0 bases, with 14 bases between them. Here the CDR3 reads CASSFGIRGANTGELFF. The CDR3 DNA is TGTGCCAGCAGCTTCGGCATCCGGGGCGCGAACACCGGGGAGCTGTTTTTT.

The V and J genes are TRBV28 and TRBJ2-1; D gene uncertain. Trimming cost V 5 bases and J 9 bases, with 14 bases left between them. Per germline, CDR1 MDHEN and CDR2 SYDVKM. The CDR3 runs 13 residues. CDR3 amino acids: CASSGEYAGEQFF. CDR3 nucleotide sequence: TGTGCCAGCAGTGGGGAATATGCCGGTGAGCAGTTCTTC.

This clonotype was seen repeatedly, ten times or more. The chain couples TRBV24-1 to TRBJ2-3, with D perhaps matching TRBD1 (6 bases). The CDR3 totals 13 residues. V gave up 10 bases and J gave up 4 bases, with 14 bases separating them. The germline gives CDR1 KGHDR, CDR2 SFDVKD. Here the CDR3 reads CATAEAGADTQYF. CDR3 nucleotides: TGTGCCACGGCAGAGGCAGGGGCAGATACGCAGTATTTT.

The sample holds a few counts of this clonotype. V usage is TRBV9 and J usage is TRBJ1-3, with D hard to call. CDR1 SGDLS and CDR2 YYNGEE come from the germline V gene. The CDR3 spans 16 residues. V was trimmed by 0 bases and J by 0 bases, leaving 10 bases between them. Written as DNA, the CDR3 is TGTGCCAGCAGCGTAGGAAACAGCAACTCTGGAAACACCATATATTTT. Translation gives CASSVGNSNSGNTIYF. Based on the CDR3 plus reference TRBV9 and TRBJ1-3, the full variable domain is DSGVTQTPKHLITATGQRVTLRCSPRSGDLSVYWYQQSLDQGLQFLIQYYNGEERAKGNILERFSAQQFPDLHSELNLSSLELGDSALYFCASSVGNSNSGNTIYFGEGSWLTVV.

This clonotype was counted ten times or more. The chain joins TRBV11-1 to TRBJ2-1; maybe TRBD2 (9 bases). Germline CDR1 is SGHAT and CDR2 is FQDESV (reference sequence). This CDR3 is 17 amino acids long. The V end was cut by 5 bases, the J end by 2 bases, with 19 bases between. CDR3 nucleotide sequence: TGTGCCAGCAGCCAGGGGGCGGGAGGGCCCCCCTACAATGAGCAGTTCTTC. It yields the protein CASSQGAGGPPYNEQFF.